Listed below are T cell receptor beta chains from one sample, sequenced in a study of regulatory T cells in long-lasting Graves disease. TCRdb processed the multiplex PCR reads anew with MiXCR; each CDR3 protein has one entry. This table has a few hundred thousand distinct CDR3 sequences, roughly a quarter appearing once. Here the sequenced sample was peripheral blood mononuclear cells (PBMCs), taken when the disease was refractory, from a patient treated with antithyroid drugs. All receptors come from a female donor with Graves disease. The CDR3 runs from the conserved cysteine through the conserved F or W. The order of the fields is V gene, CDR3 protein.

V gene: TRBV7-8; CDR3 protein: CASREDSYLAEAFF
V gene: TRBV29-1; CDR3 protein: CSSFVGGLLEQETQYF
V gene: TRBV6-1; CDR3 protein: CASRTGSNQAETQYF
V gene: TRBV7-2; CDR3 protein: CASSFSQTQFVYF
V gene: TRBV12-3/TRBV12-4; CDR3 protein: CASRSQGGSNQPQHF
V gene: TRBV30; CDR3 protein: CAWSLGGIYEQYF
V gene: TRBV2; CDR3 protein: CASSESKNTEAFF
V gene: TRBV29-1; CDR3 protein: CSVRGTGLEKLFF
V gene: TRBV11-2; CDR3 protein: CASSPLPSGAPGNTQYF
V gene: TRBV28; CDR3 protein: CASSHPRGLHTIYF
V gene: TRBV30; CDR3 protein: CAWGEAYSPLHF
V gene: TRBV11-1; CDR3 protein: CASSDPGLAGGARPDTQYF
V gene: TRBV20-1; CDR3 protein: CSVLPIKLDEQFF
V gene: TRBV20-1; CDR3 protein: CSASLNSEVQPQHF
V gene: TRBV5-1; CDR3 protein: CASSGGLAGINEQFF
V gene: TRBV9; CDR3 protein: CASSVGEDRPYEQYF
V gene: TRBV29-1; CDR3 protein: CSVDVYQETQYF
V gene: TRBV15; CDR3 protein: CATGPPGGTYEQYF
V gene: TRBV6-1; CDR3 protein: CASKEQLYGTQYF
V gene: TRBV30; CDR3 protein: CAWLGPNLNTEAFF
V gene: TRBV6-1; CDR3 protein: CASSPSLGADGYTF